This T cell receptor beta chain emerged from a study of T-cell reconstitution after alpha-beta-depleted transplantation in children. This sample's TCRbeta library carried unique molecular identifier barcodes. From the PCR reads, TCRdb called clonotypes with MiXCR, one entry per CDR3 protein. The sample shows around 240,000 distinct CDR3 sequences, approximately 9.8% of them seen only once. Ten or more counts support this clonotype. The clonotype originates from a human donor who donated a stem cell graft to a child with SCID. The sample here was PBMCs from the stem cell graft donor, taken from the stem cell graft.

In DNA, the CDR3 is TGCAGTGCTCGGACAGGGGGCTTTTCGGAAAATGGCTACACCTTC. This sequence encodes CSARTGGFSENGYTF. The chain employs TRBV20-1 and TRBJ1-2; TRBD1 agrees at 11 bases. This CDR3 is 15 amino acids long. The trim removed 5 bases at V and 6 bases at J, leaving 11 bases unmatched. The V gene's germline CDR1 is DFQATT and CDR2 SNEGSKA (reference sequence).